This T cell receptor (beta chain) is from a study of post-analysis software for immune sequencing data. As regards this clonotype: What it binds is unknown.

Overall study results and limits: Those with multiple sclerosis, the patient group, showed significantly lower normalized Chao1 diversity than controls. Patients carried five TRBV segments more frequently than controls did, and TRBV5-6, TRBV5-1 and TRBV20-1 were among them. F measure grouped same-batch samples tightly together.

Built from TCR beta cDNA, the libraries had unique molecular identifiers in them. TCRdb analysed the PCR reads with MiXCR anew, one entry per CDR3 protein. The table has 650,000 to 900,000 distinct CDR3 sequences, approximately 44% seen once; the top ten hold approximately 5%. The V gene lost 7 bases and the J gene lost 4 bases, with 19 bases spanning the gap. The CDR3 is 15 amino acids. CDR1 LNHDA and CDR2 SQIVND come from the germline V gene (reference sequence). Material: blood. This clonotype was obtained from a girl aged 5-17 years with multiple sclerosis. This chain links TRBV19 with TRBJ1-2, with D maybe TRBD1 (5 bases). This CDR3 reads CASIPSDMPGYGYTF. The CDR3 coding sequence is TGTGCCAGTATCCCCTCGGACATGCCGGGCTATGGCTACACCTTC.